These 25 T cell receptor beta chains share one sample of origin, sequenced in a study of identifying expanded T cells in peripheral blood. Sequencing used immunoSEQ multiplex PCR; TCRdb keeps in-frame clones, though not all of them. The sample has tens of thousands of clones, approximately 80% seen once. Sequenced sample: blood. These receptors came from a person aged 18 to 70 in good health.

This clone was seen only once. The rearrangement uses TRBV5-1 and TRBJ2-2; 9 nucleotides match TRBD1. Germline values: CDR1 SGHRS, CDR2 YFSETQ. The trim removed 0 bases at V and 1 base at J, leaving 7 bases unmatched. The CDR3 is 18 residues long. The CDR3 DNA sequence: TGCGCCAGCAGCTTGGATGGGACAGGGTTAGTGAACACCGGGGAGCTGTTTTTT. Amino acid sequence: CASSLDGTGLVNTGELFF.

CDR3 bases: TGTGCCTGGAGTTCCAAGAGGCTAGCGGGGGGGTTGTACAATGAGCAGTTCTTC. Its protein is CAWSSKRLAGGLYNEQFF. The V gene is TRBV30, the J gene TRBJ2-1; 12 bases align to TRBD2. J gave up 4 bases and V 2 bases, and 12 bases lay outside the gene matches. CDR1 and CDR2 (germline): GTSNPN, SVGIG (reference sequence). The CDR3 is made up of 18 amino acids.

Remarks on this clone: At one end, the junction sequence differs from germline, possibly due to a read error. The V and J genes are TRBV4-3 and TRBJ1-6; D is perhaps TRBD1 (5 bases). Germline CDR1 and CDR2: LGHNA and YSLEER. CDR3 size: 15 residues. The CDR3 here is CASRQGRDHNSPLHF. The CDR3 DNA follows: TGCGCCAGCAGGCAAGGACGGGACCATAATTCACCCCTCCACTTT.

This chain uses TRBV5-6 with TRBJ1-5; D remains unclear. Trimming took 0 bases from V and 3 from J, leaving 7 bases between them. The CDR3 extends over 14 amino acids. Per the germline V gene, CDR1 is SGHDT and CDR2 is YYEEEE. The CDR3 DNA is TGTGCCAGCAGCTTGGGAGGGCCCAATCAGCCCCAGCATTTT. Encoded protein: CASSLGGPNQPQHF.

The chain links TRBV5-6 to TRBJ2-7; D gene uncertain. The CDR3 has 15 residues. V lost 0 bases and J lost 0, with 10 bases in between. Germline-derived CDR1 and CDR2 are SGHDT and YYEEEE. CDR3 protein: CASSLVVVSSYEQYF. CDR3 nucleotide sequence: TGTGCCAGCAGCTTGGTAGTCGTCTCCTCCTACGAGCAGTACTTC.

This clone occurred once. The chain links TRBV11-2 to TRBJ2-7; 7 bases fit TRBD1. CDR1 SGHAT and CDR2 FQNNGV come from the germline V gene. CDR3 length equals 14 residues. The trim removed 5 bases at V and 5 bases at J, leaving 9 bases unmatched. CDR3 in amino acids: CASSPPDRVHEQYF. The DNA of the CDR3 is TGTGCCAGCAGCCCTCCAGACAGGGTCCACGAGCAGTACTTC. Drawing the rest from reference TRBV11-2 and TRBJ2-7, the complete variable domain is EAGVAQSPRYKIIEKRQSVAFWCNPISGHATLYWYQQILGQGPKLLIQFQNNGVVDDSQLPKDRFSAERLKGVDSTLKIQPAKLEDSAVYLCASSPPDRVHEQYFGPGTRLTVT.

The rearrangement uses TRBV4-2 and TRBJ2-3, with TRBD2 matching 10 bases. Trimming at V came to 6 bases and at J to 6 bases, leaving 3 bases not matched to a gene. The germline V gene encodes CDR1 LGHNA and CDR2 YNFKEQ. The CDR3 runs to 13 residues. The CDR3: CASSLAGDDTQYF. The CDR3 DNA follows: TGTGCCAGCAGTCTAGCGGGGGATGATACGCAGTATTTT.

This clone was seen only a few times. The rearrangement joins TRBV7-8 to TRBJ1-5, with D unclear. The CDR3 has 14 amino acids. Germline-derived CDR1 and CDR2 are SGHVS and FQNEAQ. V was trimmed by 3 bases and J by 5 bases, leaving 11 bases between them. CDR3 residues: CASSFAERDQPQHF. The CDR3 DNA follows: TGTGCCAGCAGCTTCGCCGAGCGGGATCAGCCCCAGCATTTT. Using reference TRBV7-8 and TRBJ1-5 for the parts outside the CDR3, the full variable domain is GAGVSQSPRYKVAKRGQDVALRCDPISGHVSLFWYQQALGQGPEFLTYFQNEAQLDKSGLPSDRFFAERPEGSVSTLKIQRTQQEDSAVYLCASSFAERDQPQHFGDGTRLSIL.

This clone was counted only a few times. The chain joins TRBV6-5 to TRBJ1-6, with a weak D call TRBD1 (5 bases). This CDR3 region has 13 residues. In germline, CDR1 is MNHEY, CDR2 SVGAGI. V was trimmed by 2 bases and J by 7 bases, leaving 6 bases between them. For the CDR3, the DNA is TGTGCCAGCAGTTACGAGGGGAATTCACCCCTCCACTTT. Translation gives CASSYEGNSPLHF.

This chain uses TRBV18 with TRBJ1-2; 10 bases line up with TRBD1. V lost 3 bases, J lost 4 bases, and 8 bases stayed unmatched. Germline CDR1 KGHSH, CDR2 LQKENI. The CDR3 is 16 amino acids. DNA of the CDR3: TGTGCCAGCTCACCGGGGGACAGGGGCCTGTCCTATGGCTACACCTTC. It yields the protein CASSPGDRGLSYGYTF.

The V gene is TRBV2, the J gene TRBJ2-7, with 12 bases matching TRBD1. With 10 bases clipped from V and 4 bases from J, the junction kept 14 bases outside the gene matches. The germline CDR1 and CDR2 sequences are SNHLY and FYNNEI. This CDR3 contains 16 residues. In DNA form, the CDR3 reads TGTGCCAAACAAAACAGAGGGGACAGGGGGCAGTACGAGCAGTACTTC. Translating gives CAKQNRGDRGQYEQYF.

The chain joins TRBV4-2 to TRBJ2-7, with 10 nucleotides matching TRBD1. In germline, CDR1 is LGHNA, CDR2 YNFKEQ. V was clipped by 3 bases and J by 4 bases; unmatched bases: 6. The length of the CDR3 is 15 residues. For the CDR3, the DNA is TGTGCCAGCAGCCAGACCGGGACAGGGGTGTACGAGCAGTACTTC. Translation gives CASSQTGTGVYEQYF.

This chain uses TRBV4-3 with TRBJ2-1; 7 nucleotides match TRBD2. This CDR3 has 15 amino acids. Germline CDR1 reads LGHNA; CDR2 reads YSLEER. Unmatched junction bases numbered 4, after V lost 3 bases and J lost 2 bases. The CDR3 DNA reads TGCGCCAGCAGCCAGGGGGGAGGGCCCTACAATGAGCAGTTCTTC. It specifies CASSQGGGPYNEQFF.

This chain links TRBV6-1 with TRBJ2-3; D remains ambiguous. The CDR3 sequence is 14 residues long. The germline CDR1 and CDR2 sequences are MNHNS and SASEGT. The V end lost 1 base, the J end lost 12 bases, and 17 bases lay between the germline ends. CDR3: CASSEVAGVGTQYF. In DNA, the CDR3 is TGTGCCAGCAGTGAAGTTGCAGGAGTAGGAACACAGTATTTT.

The chain is built from TRBV6-5 and TRBJ1-1; D call uncertain. The V and J ends lost 6 bases and 2 bases respectively, with 10 bases between them. CDR3 length equals 13 residues. The germline gives CDR1 MNHEY, CDR2 SVGAGI. The CDR3 region has the DNA TGTGCCAGCAGAGGCTTGCGTAACACTGAAGCTTTCTTT. Encoded protein: CASRGLRNTEAFF.

The chain recombines TRBV9 with TRBJ2-3; 8 bases map to TRBD1. V trimming: 4 bases; J trimming: 0 bases; junction bases outside the gene matches: 4. The length of the CDR3 is 15 residues. Germline V lookup: CDR1 SGDLS, CDR2 YYNGEE. Written as DNA, the CDR3 is TGTGCCAGCAGCACGGGGACAGGCAGCACAGATACGCAGTATTTT. Protein sequence: CASSTGTGSTDTQYF.

V is TRBV11-3 and J is TRBJ2-1; 8 bases fit TRBD2. CDR1 is SGHNT, CDR2 YENEEA, per germline. The CDR3 consists of 15 residues. J lost 0 bases, V lost 3 bases, and 1 base had no gene match. In DNA form, the CDR3 reads TGTGCCAGCAGCTTCAGCGGGAGCTCCTACAATGAGCAGTTCTTC. Its protein is CASSFSGSSYNEQFF.

This sequence joins TRBV5-1 and TRBJ1-3; no definite D call. Trimming pared 2 bases from V and 0 bases from J, leaving 9 bases between. The CDR3 extends over 15 amino acids. Germline assignment: CDR1 SGHRS and CDR2 YFSETQ. CDR3 sequence reads: CASSFGGLSGNTIYF. DNA for the CDR3: TGCGCCAGCAGCTTTGGTGGTCTCTCTGGAAACACCATATATTTT.

The chain couples TRBV5-4 to TRBJ1-2; the D gene is possibly TRBD1 (5 bases). V was shortened by 2 bases and J by 3 bases, with 17 bases between the two germline ends. Germline CDR1 reads SGHNT; CDR2 reads YYREEE (reference sequence). The CDR3 extends over 16 amino acids. DNA of the CDR3: TGTGCCAGCAGCTTACGAGCAGGGTCTTTGGACTATGGCTACACCTTC. It specifies CASSLRAGSLDYGYTF.

The chain combines TRBV11-2 with TRBJ2-1; no clear D. The CDR3 contains 14 residues. Germline V gene sequence: CDR1 SGHAT, CDR2 FQNNGV. The V end was cut by 6 bases, the J end by 6 bases, with 15 bases between. Here the CDR3 reads CASRSSRDRNEQFF. The CDR3 DNA reads as TGTGCCAGCAGATCCTCTAGGGATCGCAATGAGCAGTTCTTC.

The rearrangement links TRBV10-3 to TRBJ1-2; D might be TRBD1 (5 bases). CDR1 ENHRY and CDR2 SYGVKD come from the germline V gene. V was cut by 4 bases and J by 5 bases, with 14 bases left in between. CDR3 length: 14 residues. This CDR3 is CAISGEGGTYGYTF. The CDR3 bases are TGTGCCATCAGTGGGGAGGGTGGGACTTATGGCTACACCTTC.

The CDR3 sequence is CASGLASGTVTGELFF. The CDR3 DNA reads TGTGCTAGTGGTTTGGCCAGCGGGACCGTCACCGGGGAGCTGTTTTTT. The chain employs TRBV12-5 and TRBJ2-2, with 7 bases fitting TRBD2. J lost 4 bases, V lost 1 base, and 6 bases had no gene match. This CDR3 has 16 amino acids. CDR1 is LGHNT, CDR2 FRNRAP, per germline.

This clone was found a few times. This rearrangement joins TRBV10-3 to TRBJ1-2, with D possibly TRBD1 on 5 matching bases. The V end was cut by 6 bases, the J end by 2 bases, with 13 bases between. Per germline, CDR1 ENHRY and CDR2 SYGVKD. The CDR3 loop spans 14 amino acids. CDR3 in DNA: TGTGCCATCAGAGCCCGGGGGGACAACTATGGCTACACCTTC. Protein sequence: CAIRARGDNYGYTF.

The chain employs TRBV19 and TRBJ2-3, with 10 positions matching TRBD2. Looked up from germline, CDR1 is LNHDA and CDR2 is SQIVND (reference sequence). J lost 4 bases, V lost 4 bases, and 5 bases had no gene match. The CDR3 is made up of 15 amino acids. The CDR3 loop reads CASSTKRGGADTQYF. The CDR3 DNA reads as TGTGCCAGTAGTACCAAGCGGGGGGGGGCAGATACGCAGTATTTT.

This rearrangement joins TRBV6-5 to TRBJ1-5, with 9 nucleotides matching TRBD1. The CDR3 has 15 amino acids. Germline CDR1 is MNHEY and CDR2 is SVGAGI. J gave up 1 base and V 5 bases, and 3 bases lay outside the gene matches. Here the CDR3 reads CASSLTGGSNQPQHF. The CDR3 nucleotides are TGTGCCAGCAGTCTGACAGGGGGAAGCAATCAGCCCCAGCATTTT.